Many counts were recorded for the clone carrying this T cell receptor (beta chain). Its cognate antigen is unknown. The data originate from a study of T-cell reconstitution after alpha-beta-depleted transplantation in children. Notes on the study in general: Newly generated T cells supplied most T-cell counts and diversity one year post-transplant.

TCRbeta library construction was performed incorporating unique molecular identifiers. TCRdb reprocessed the PCR reads with MiXCR, giving one entry per CDR3 protein. Of about 240,000 distinct CDR3 sequences detected, roughly 26% appear once; the ten largest clones hold about 2.8%. This CDR3 has 15 amino acids. Germline-derived CDR1 and CDR2 are MNHEY and SVGEGT. Trimming removed 6 bases at V and 2 bases at J, with 13 bases between. The rearrangement links TRBV6-2 or TRBV6-3 to TRBJ2-2; a weak D match, TRBD1 (6 bases). The sequencing here drew on PBMCs, taken before TCRalphabeta/CD19-depleted stem cell transplant. The TCR sequence derives from a girl aged 2 to 10 with Fanconi anemia, due to receive a stem cell transplant. The CDR3 reads CASSRQVVNTGELFF. Here the CDR3 DNA reads TGTGCCAGCAGCCGACAGGTCGTTAACACCGGGGAGCTGTTTTTT.